One sample yielded the 11 T cell receptor beta chains listed below, sequenced in a study of blood T cell repertoires in COVID-19. Clones were sequenced by immunoSEQ multiplex PCR, and TCRdb holds only the in-frame ones, with some missing. The table shows 210,000 or so clones, with roughly nine tenths occurring only once. Sequenced sample: peripheral blood. All receptors derive from a man aged 35 to 55 with acute or convalescent COVID-19.

The V and J genes are TRBV19 and TRBJ2-7, with 7 bases aligning to TRBD1. CDR3 length: 14 amino acids. Germline CDR1 reads LNHDA; CDR2 reads SQIVND (reference sequence). The V and J ends lost 5 bases and 5 bases, in that order; junction bases with no gene match: 9. For the CDR3, the DNA is TGTGCCAGTAGTCCCCAGACAGGGCCCCACGAGCAGTACTTC. Translated: CASSPQTGPHEQYF.

This chain links TRBV7-2 with TRBJ2-3; 13 positions match TRBD2. V trimming: 1 base; J trimming: 7 bases; junction bases outside the gene matches: 5. Germline CDR1 reads SGHTA; CDR2 reads FQGNSA. The CDR3 contains 16 residues. CDR3 nucleotide sequence: TGTGCCAGCAGCTTAGTACTAGCGGGGGGGCCATATACGCAGTATTTT. Protein: CASSLVLAGGPYTQYF.

The genes are TRBV10-2 and TRBJ1-3; maybe TRBD1 (6 bases). The germline V gene encodes CDR1 WSHSY and CDR2 SAAADI. The CDR3 runs to 13 residues. V lost 8 bases, J lost 2 bases, and 10 bases lay in between. The CDR3: CASRGQPGNTIYF. As DNA, the CDR3 is TGCGCCAGCCGTGGACAGCCTGGAAACACCATATATTTT.

The chain uses TRBV19 and TRBJ1-1; the match to TRBD1 covers 7 bases. Looked up from germline, CDR1 is LNHDA and CDR2 is SQIVND (reference sequence). The V segment lost 3 bases and the J segment 1 base; nucleotides outside the gene matches: 2. This CDR3 has 14 amino acids. The chain's CDR3 is CASSMNRGNTEAFF. The CDR3 DNA is TGTGCCAGTAGTATGAACAGGGGGAACACTGAAGCTTTCTTT. Full variable domain (rest looked up from reference TRBV19 and TRBJ1-1): DGGITQSPKYLFRKEGQNVTLSCEQNLNHDAMYWYRQDPGQGLRLIYYSQIVNDFQKGDIAEGYSVSREKKESFPLTVTSAQKNPTAFYLCASSMNRGNTEAFFGQGTRLTVV.

The CDR3 DNA sequence: TGTGCCAGCAGCGGACAATCGAACACTGAAGCTTTCTTT. It translates to CASSGQSNTEAFF. The chain carries TRBV6-5 and TRBJ1-1, with a possible D match to TRBD1 (5 bases). Germline V gives CDR1 MNHEY, CDR2 SVGAGI. The CDR3 has 13 residues. Deletions cut 6 bases from V and 1 base from J, with 9 bases between.

This clone was recorded only once. V is TRBV5-1 and J is TRBJ2-1; 12 bases fit TRBD2. V lost 0 bases to trimming and J lost 4 bases; unmatched junction nucleotides: 2. The CDR3 is 16 residues long. Germline CDR1 SGHRS, CDR2 YFSETQ. The CDR3 region is CASSLGLAGAYNEQFF. The CDR3 DNA reads as TGCGCCAGCAGCTTGGGACTAGCGGGGGCATACAATGAGCAGTTCTTC.

This chain uses TRBV11-2 with TRBJ1-1; 7 bases agree with TRBD1. Germline loops: CDR1 SGHAT, CDR2 FQNNGV. V dropped 9 bases and J dropped 1; count of bases not matched to a gene: 5. This CDR3 has 13 amino acids. The CDR3 coding sequence is TGTGCCAGTACCGGGACAGCGAACACTGAAGCTTTCTTT. Its protein product is CASTGTANTEAFF.

The V gene is TRBV6-5, the J gene TRBJ1-2, with D hard to call. The CDR3 length is 14 residues. The V gene's germline CDR1 is MNHEY and CDR2 SVGAGI. V was shortened by 6 bases and J by 4 bases, with 15 bases between the two germline ends. This CDR3 is CASSSIGDSYGYTF. CDR3 coding DNA: TGTGCCAGCAGCTCTATCGGGGATAGCTATGGCTACACCTTC.

The rearrangement joins TRBV19 to TRBJ2-7; 9 nucleotides align to TRBD1. Germline V CDR1 and CDR2: LNHDA, SQIVND (reference sequence). The CDR3 spans 13 residues. V shed 7 bases, J shed 3 bases, and the junction held 4 bases outside the gene matches. CDR3: CASKQDRGYEQYF. Here the CDR3 DNA reads TGTGCCAGTAAACAGGACAGGGGCTACGAGCAGTACTTC.

The chain is built from TRBV19 and TRBJ1-5; 11 bases agree with TRBD1. Germline-derived CDR1 and CDR2 are LNHDA and SQIVND (reference sequence). The CDR3 is 15 residues long. The ends lost 7 bases at V and 6 bases at J; junction bases unmatched: 8. The CDR3 loop reads CASTLDRGLGQPQHF. CDR3 DNA: TGTGCCAGTACCTTGGACAGGGGGCTTGGTCAGCCCCAGCATTTT. The variable domain in full, with the rest retrieved from reference TRBV19 and TRBJ1-5, is DGGITQSPKYLFRKEGQNVTLSCEQNLNHDAMYWYRQDPGQGLRLIYYSQIVNDFQKGDIAEGYSVSREKKESFPLTVTSAQKNPTAFYLCASTLDRGLGQPQHFGDGTRLSIL.

The J gene is TRBJ2-7, the V gene TRBV2; D uncertain. CDR1 is SNHLY and CDR2 is FYNNEI in the germline V gene. V dropped 9 bases and J dropped 4 bases, with 16 bases sitting between them. The CDR3 loop spans 13 amino acids. CDR3 amino acids: CARSVPRPYEQYF. CDR3 nucleotides: TGTGCCAGGAGCGTTCCGAGGCCTTACGAGCAGTACTTC.